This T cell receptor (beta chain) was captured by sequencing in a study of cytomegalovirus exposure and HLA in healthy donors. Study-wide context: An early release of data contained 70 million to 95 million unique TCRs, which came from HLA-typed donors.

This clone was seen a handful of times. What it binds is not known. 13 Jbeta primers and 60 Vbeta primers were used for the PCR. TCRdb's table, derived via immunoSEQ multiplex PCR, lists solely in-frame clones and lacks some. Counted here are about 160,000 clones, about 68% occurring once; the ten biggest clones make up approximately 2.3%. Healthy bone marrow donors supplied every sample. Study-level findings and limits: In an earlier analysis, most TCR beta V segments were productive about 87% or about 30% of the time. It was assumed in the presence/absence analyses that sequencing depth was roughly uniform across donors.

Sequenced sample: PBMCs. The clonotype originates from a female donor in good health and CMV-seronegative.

The CDR3 nucleotides are TGTGCCAGCAGCCCAGGAGGCGGAGTTAATGAAAAACTGTTTTTT. Its translation: CASSPGGGVNEKLFF. V gene TRBV7-6 combines with J gene TRBJ1-4; D uncertain. Trimming cost V 5 bases and J 4 bases, with 14 bases left between them. The CDR3 consists of 15 residues. The germline V gene encodes CDR1 SGHVS and CDR2 FNYEAQ.